The entry that follows covers one T cell receptor beta chain sequence. Method: immunoSEQ multiplex PCR; TCRdb's copy keeps in-frame clones and lacks some. The table lists 67,000 or so clones, 70% to 85% of them singletons, with roughly 27% in the top ten. This record comes from a study of blood T cell repertoires in COVID-19. About the study: Samples of COVID-19 (acute and convalescent) were obtained from the United States, Italy and Spain. In each case, the material was cDNA or gDNA derived from T cells, B-cell-depleted T cells, or PBMCs.

CDR1 and CDR2 from the germline V gene are MNHEY and SVGEGT. CDR3 length: 13 amino acids. J lost 7 bases, V lost 6 bases, and 5 bases had no gene match. Sequencing was carried out using peripheral blood. The genes are TRBV6-2 or TRBV6-3 and TRBJ1-2, with 10 bases identical to TRBD1. This receptor was identified in a man between 65 and 85 years old with acute or convalescent COVID-19. In nucleotides, the CDR3 is TGTGCCAGCAGCGGACAGGGGGTGTCTGGCTACACCTTC. Translation gives CASSGQGVSGYTF.